The T cell receptor beta chain described here comes from a study of blood T cell repertoires in COVID-19. In the study overall: In each case, the material was cDNA or gDNA derived from T cells, B-cell-depleted T cells, or PBMCs.

The CDR3 contains 12 residues. CDR1 is SNHLY and CDR2 is FYNNEI in the germline V gene. The V and J ends lost 7 bases and 7 bases respectively, with 13 bases between them. As processed by the authors: Amplification of reference gene primers was used by the study to estimate nucleated cell counts. Repertoires were generated with immunoSEQ multiplex PCR, while TCRdb's copy carries only in-frame clones and drops some. From that table come the V and J calls and clone size; the DNA was used to work out D and trimming. The sample lists around 70,000 clones, roughly 87% occurring once. The chain employs TRBV2 and TRBJ1-2; D may be TRBD1 (5 bases). The receptor comes from a man at least 80 years old with acute or convalescent COVID-19. The specimen sequenced was peripheral blood. In DNA form, the CDR3 reads TGTGCCAGCACGGACAAGGTCCGTGGCTACACCTTC. Translation gives CASTDKVRGYTF.